This entry lists 5 T cell receptor beta chains sequenced from one sample in a study of cytomegalovirus exposure and HLA in healthy donors. Primers included in the PCR were 60 Vbeta and 13 Jbeta primers. Produced via immunoSEQ multiplex PCR; TCRdb's table is partial and in-frame only. The sample includes around 150,000 clones, around 90% seen only once; the top ten take around 0.5%. Sequenced sample: PBMCs. These receptors were taken from a middle-aged woman in good health and CMV-seronegative.

This sequence joins TRBV9 and TRBJ2-7; D possibly corresponds to TRBD2 (6 bases). In germline, CDR1 is SGDLS, CDR2 YYNGEE. With 0 bases removed from V and 7 bases from J, the gap between germline ends came to 17 bases. The CDR3 contains 15 residues. The CDR3: CASSVASGSLVEQYF. CDR3 DNA sequence: TGTGCCAGCAGCGTAGCAAGCGGGTCCCTTGTAGAGCAGTACTTC.

This chain connects TRBV10-3 to TRBJ1-6; D may be TRBD1 (5 bases). Germline loops: CDR1 ENHRY, CDR2 SYGVKD. V was shortened by 4 bases and J by 2 bases, with 9 bases between the two germline ends. The length of the CDR3 is 15 residues. DNA for the CDR3: TGTGCCATCAGTGGTTCGGGGGCCTATAATTCACCCCTCCACTTT. Residues: CAISGSGAYNSPLHF.

This chain uses TRBV7-2 with TRBJ2-3; a possible D gene is TRBD1 (5 bases). Looked up from germline, CDR1 is SGHTA and CDR2 is FQGNSA. The V and J ends lost 2 bases and 0 bases respectively, with 9 bases between them. This CDR3 has 15 amino acids. The CDR3 loop reads CASSLIGVSTDTQYF. In nucleotides, the CDR3 is TGTGCCAGCAGCTTAATAGGGGTCAGCACAGATACGCAGTATTTT. Complete variable domain (other parts from reference TRBV7-2 and TRBJ2-3): GAGVSQSPSNKVTEKGKDVELRCDPISGHTALYWYRQSLGQGLEFLIYFQGNSAPDKSGLPSDRFSAERTGGSVSTLTIQRTQQEDSAVYLCASSLIGVSTDTQYFGPGTRLTVL.

This rearrangement joins TRBV6-6 to TRBJ1-4, with TRBD1 matching 11 bases. Germline CDR1 and CDR2: MNHNY and SVGAGI (reference sequence). V gave up 6 bases and J gave up 7 bases; unmatched junction bases: 10. The CDR3 length is 16 residues. The CDR3 loop reads CASSRPGQGGGEKLFF. The CDR3 DNA reads as TGTGCCAGCAGCAGACCGGGACAGGGGGGGGGTGAAAAACTGTTTTTT.

The CDR3 loop reads CAISLTRASGGGYTF. The CDR3 DNA follows: TGTGCCATCAGTTTAACCCGGGCGTCCGGAGGAGGCTACACCTTC. The chain is built from TRBV10-3 and TRBJ1-2; D unresolved. Trimming shortened V by 5 bases and J by 8 bases, and 21 bases separated the two germline ends. CDR3 length: 15 residues. Germline V gene lookup returns CDR1 ENHRY and CDR2 SYGVKD.